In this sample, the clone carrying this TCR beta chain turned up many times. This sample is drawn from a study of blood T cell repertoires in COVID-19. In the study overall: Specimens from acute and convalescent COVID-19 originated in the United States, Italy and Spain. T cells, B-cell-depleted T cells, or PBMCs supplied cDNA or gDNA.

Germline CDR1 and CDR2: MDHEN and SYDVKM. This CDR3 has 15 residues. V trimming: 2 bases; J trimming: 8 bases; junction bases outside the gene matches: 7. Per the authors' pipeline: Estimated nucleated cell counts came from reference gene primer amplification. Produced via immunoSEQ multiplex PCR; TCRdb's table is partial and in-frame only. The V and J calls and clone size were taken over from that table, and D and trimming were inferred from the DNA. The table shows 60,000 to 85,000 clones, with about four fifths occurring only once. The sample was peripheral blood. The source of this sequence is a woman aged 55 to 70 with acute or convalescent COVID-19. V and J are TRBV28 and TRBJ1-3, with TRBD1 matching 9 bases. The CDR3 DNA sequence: TGTGCCAGCAGTTTAGGGACGGGACAGGGACACACCATATATTTT. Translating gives CASSLGTGQGHTIYF. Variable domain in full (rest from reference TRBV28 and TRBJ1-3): DVKVTQSSRYLVKRTGEKVFLECVQDMDHENMFWYRQDPGLGLRLIYFSYDVKMKEKGDIPEGYSVSREKKERFSLILESASTNQTSMYLCASSLGTGQGHTIYFGEGSWLTVV.